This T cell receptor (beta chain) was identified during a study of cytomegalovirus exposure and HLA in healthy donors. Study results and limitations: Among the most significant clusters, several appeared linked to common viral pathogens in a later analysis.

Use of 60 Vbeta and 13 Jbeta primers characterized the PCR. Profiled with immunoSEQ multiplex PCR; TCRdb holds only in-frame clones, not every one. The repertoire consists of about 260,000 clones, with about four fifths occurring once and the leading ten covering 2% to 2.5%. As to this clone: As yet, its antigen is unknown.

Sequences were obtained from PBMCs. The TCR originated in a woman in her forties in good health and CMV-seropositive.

CDR3 sequence reads: CASNPGTPTQYF. In DNA form, the CDR3 reads TGTGCCAGCAATCCCGGGACACCAACGCAGTATTTT. This chain links TRBV6-5 with TRBJ2-3; D might be TRBD1 (6 bases). The germline gives CDR1 MNHEY, CDR2 SVGAGI. This CDR3 has 12 amino acids. V lost 7 bases and J lost 9, with 14 bases in between.